One sample yielded the 25 T cell receptor beta chains listed below, sequenced in a study of shared clonotypes between healthy human individuals. The protocol was immunoSEQ multiplex PCR, while the TCRdb copy is restricted to in-frame clones and leaves out a portion. The sample has about 690,000 clones; roughly 87% are singletons. Sequencing used memory CD8+ T cells from PBMCs. Subset denoted: CD45RO+ cells pooled with CCR7-negative TemRA cells. The receptors stem from a man between 18 and 35 years old in good health. Some clones in this sample may be carry-over from other donors' samples.

This clone was seen only once. The V and J genes are TRBV28 and TRBJ2-7; TRBD2 agrees at 7 bases. V lost 4 bases, J lost 6 bases, and 15 bases stayed unmatched. The germline gives CDR1 MDHEN, CDR2 SYDVKM. This CDR3 has 16 residues. This chain's CDR3 is CASSYRQRGYYLEQYF. CDR3 in DNA: TGTGCCAGCAGTTACCGTCAGCGGGGTTACTACCTCGAGCAGTACTTC.

The J gene is TRBJ2-5, the V gene TRBV28; no clear D gene. Germline CDR1 reads MDHEN; CDR2 reads SYDVKM. The length of the CDR3 is 14 residues. Trimming shortened V by 5 bases and J by 5 bases, and 15 bases separated the two germline ends. For the CDR3, the DNA is TGTGCCAGCAGTCTGCTCAGAGTTGGGGAGACCCAGTACTTC. This translates into CASSLLRVGETQYF. Full variable domain (outside the CDR3, taken from reference TRBV28 and TRBJ2-5): DVKVTQSSRYLVKRTGEKVFLECVQDMDHENMFWYRQDPGLGLRLIYFSYDVKMKEKGDIPEGYSVSREKKERFSLILESASTNQTSMYLCASSLLRVGETQYFGPGTRLLVL.

As to this clone: This CDR3 is also generated by other DNA sequences in the sample. V is TRBV30 and J is TRBJ2-5; TRBD2 matches 7 bases. CDR1 and CDR2 (germline): GTSNPN, SVGIG (reference sequence). Trimming cost V 0 bases and J 4 bases; bases outside gene matches: 8. The CDR3 totals 15 residues. The CDR3 sequence: CAWSVVGGPAETQYF. For the CDR3, the DNA is TGTGCCTGGAGTGTTGTGGGAGGGCCTGCAGAGACCCAGTACTTC.

V and J are TRBV29-1 and TRBJ1-4; TRBD1 matches 7 bases. V lost 7 bases, J lost 4 bases, and 0 bases stayed unmatched. This CDR3 comprises 11 residues. The germline CDR1 and CDR2 sequences are SQVTM and ANQGSEA. CDR3 sequence reads: CSAGGNEKLFF. The CDR3 nucleotides read TGCAGCGCAGGGGGTAATGAAAAACTGTTTTTT.

Concerning this clone: The sample has other DNA sequences that encode this CDR3 too. The chain couples TRBV6-6 to TRBJ2-1; D unresolved. The CDR3 length is 10 residues. Deletions cut 8 bases from V and 1 base from J, with 0 bases between. Germline loops: CDR1 MNHNY, CDR2 SVGAGI (reference sequence). CDR3 in amino acids: CASSYNEQFF. CDR3 coding DNA: TGTGCCAGCTCCTACAATGAGCAGTTCTTC.

The genes are TRBV14 and TRBJ1-4; D possibly corresponds to TRBD1 (5 bases). The germline V gene has CDR1 SGHDN and CDR2 FVKESK. Trimming removed 0 bases at V and 4 bases at J, with 6 bases between. This CDR3 spans 14 amino acids. CDR3 DNA: TGTGCCAGCAGCCAAGAGAGGGGTAATGAAAAACTGTTTTTT. This encodes CASSQERGNEKLFF.

J is TRBJ2-1 and V is TRBV30; D call uncertain. The CDR3 covers 12 residues. From germline, CDR1 is GTSNPN and CDR2 SVGIG (reference sequence). Trimming left V 0 bases short and J 12 bases short, with 12 bases between. The CDR3 region is CAWSVGPVGQFF. DNA for the CDR3: TGTGCCTGGAGTGTAGGGCCCGTAGGGCAGTTCTTC.

This clone has just one count. V usage is TRBV18 and J usage is TRBJ2-3; D might be TRBD1 or TRBD2, each matching 7 bases. This CDR3 has 15 residues. Germline CDR1 and CDR2: KGHSH and LQKENI. V was shortened by 2 bases and J by 6 bases, with 15 bases between the two germline ends. The CDR3 bases are TGTGCCAGCTCACCAGCGGGAGTCAGGGGGGATACGCAGTATTTT. This translates into CASSPAGVRGDTQYF. Full variable domain (remainder filled in from reference TRBV18 and TRBJ2-3): NAGVMQNPRHLVRRRGQEARLRCSPMKGHSHVYWYRQLPEEGLKFMVYLQKENIIDESGMPKERFSAEFPKEGPSILRIQQVVRGDSAAYFCASSPAGVRGDTQYFGPGTRLTVL.

V usage is TRBV6-5 and J usage is TRBJ2-1; no clear D. Germline V lookup: CDR1 MNHEY, CDR2 SVGAGI. The CDR3 is made up of 14 amino acids. V dropped 2 bases and J dropped 8 bases, with 13 bases sitting between them. CDR3 sequence: CASSYLSPTDEQFF. The CDR3 DNA is TGTGCCAGCAGTTACCTTTCTCCGACCGATGAGCAGTTCTTC.

The chain links TRBV6-1 to TRBJ2-7; D is possibly TRBD2 (5 bases). The CDR3 extends over 14 amino acids. The V gene's germline CDR1 is MNHNS and CDR2 SASEGT. Trimming took off 7 bases at V and 4 bases at J, with 17 bases between the two ends. For the CDR3, the DNA is TGTGCCAGCAACCCGCCCCGGGAAACGTACGAGCAGTACTTC. Residues: CASNPPRETYEQYF.

The CDR3 sequence is CASSLGLRVHEQYF. The CDR3 DNA sequence: TGTGCCAGCAGCTTGGGGCTTCGAGTCCACGAGCAGTACTTC. This chain uses TRBV7-9 with TRBJ2-7, with a weak D call TRBD1 (5 bases). V was clipped by 3 bases and J by 5 bases, with 14 bases between them. CDR1 is SEHNR and CDR2 is FQNEAQ in the germline V gene (reference sequence). CDR3 length: 14 residues.

V and J are TRBV4-2 and TRBJ1-1; 9 nucleotides agree with TRBD1. This CDR3 has 17 amino acids. Germline-derived CDR1 and CDR2 are LGHNA and YNFKEQ. V was clipped by 8 bases and J by 2 bases; unmatched bases: 15. CDR3 nucleotide sequence: TGTGCCAGCGCGAGAGTTGGGGACAGGGTAACTAACACTGAAGCTTTCTTT. Protein sequence: CASARVGDRVTNTEAFF.

In its sample, this clone was seen many times. The sample has other DNA sequences that encode this CDR3 too. This chain links TRBV7-2 with TRBJ1-1, with D possibly TRBD1 on 6 matching bases. Germline V gene lookup returns CDR1 SGHTA and CDR2 FQGNSA. The CDR3 sequence is 14 residues long. The V end was cut by 0 bases, the J end by 5 bases, with 10 bases between. The CDR3 sequence is CASSLAGTGTEAFF. The CDR3 DNA is TGTGCCAGCAGCTTAGCCGGTACAGGGACTGAAGCTTTCTTT.

The J gene is TRBJ2-6, the V gene TRBV28; D remains ambiguous. From germline, CDR1 is MDHEN and CDR2 SYDVKM. The CDR3 spans 16 residues. The V and J ends lost 3 bases and 0 bases respectively, with 9 bases between them. In DNA, the CDR3 is TGTGCCAGCAGTTTGTACCAGATCTCTGGGGCCAACGTCCTGACTTTC. The encoded protein is CASSLYQISGANVLTF.

The rearrangement joins TRBV4-1 to TRBJ2-5; 7 positions agree with TRBD1. The CDR3 sequence is 15 residues long. CDR1 and CDR2 (germline): MGHRA, YSYEKL. V lost 4 bases, J lost 5 bases, and 10 bases stayed unmatched. CDR3 DNA: TGCGCCAGCAGCCTACAGGACAGGTTTTACGAGACCCAGTACTTC. Its translation is CASSLQDRFYETQYF.

This chain links TRBV6-5 with TRBJ1-4, with 11 bases lining up with TRBD1. V gave up 5 bases and J gave up 7 bases; unmatched junction bases: 6. The germline V gene encodes CDR1 MNHEY and CDR2 SVGAGI. CDR3 size: 15 residues. The CDR3 DNA follows: TGTGCCAGCAGTGGTGGGGGACAGGGGGGTGAAAAACTGTTTTTT. Encoded protein: CASSGGGQGGEKLFF.

V is TRBV13 and J is TRBJ2-7, with D possibly being TRBD1 or TRBD2 (5 bases each). The V end lost 6 bases, the J end lost 2 bases, and 14 bases lay between the germline ends. Looked up from germline, CDR1 is PRHDT and CDR2 is FYEKMQ (reference sequence). This CDR3 has 14 amino acids. The CDR3 reads CASSSGPTAYEQYF. CDR3 coding DNA: TGTGCCAGCAGTTCGGGACCGACCGCCTACGAGCAGTACTTC.

The chain's CDR3 is CASSQTIATASYEQYF. The CDR3 DNA sequence: TGTGCCAGCAGCCAAACCATAGCGACCGCCTCCTACGAGCAGTACTTC. This sequence joins TRBV4-2 and TRBJ2-5, with D tentatively TRBD2 (5 bases). The J call may not be correct, given that the DNA end is closer to TRBJ2-7. This CDR3 is built from 16 residues. In germline, CDR1 is LGHNA, CDR2 YNFKEQ.

This clone was detected only once. This chain links TRBV9 with TRBJ1-1, with D unclear. V lost 6 bases to trimming and J lost 2 bases, with 14 bases between them. CDR1 SGDLS and CDR2 YYNGEE come from the germline V gene. The CDR3 extends over 14 amino acids. CDR3 in DNA: TGTGCCAGCACCAGAGGGAGGAGAAACACTGAAGCTTTCTTT. Protein sequence: CASTRGRRNTEAFF.

This chain links TRBV27 with TRBJ2-4; D perhaps matches TRBD2 (6 bases). The V end was cut by 5 bases, the J end by 11 bases, with 22 bases between. The germline gives CDR1 MNHEY, CDR2 SMNVEV (reference sequence). The CDR3 spans 15 residues. CDR3 coding DNA: TGTGCCAGCAGTCCCGGGGACTTGGGGTCTCAGGTTCAGTACTTC. It translates to CASSPGDLGSQVQYF.

The chain couples TRBV6-5 to TRBJ1-4, with TRBD1 as a possible D gene (5 bases). The CDR3 covers 13 residues. Germline-derived CDR1 and CDR2 are MNHEY and SVGAGI. V was cut by 7 bases and J by 10 bases, with 16 bases left in between. CDR3: CASTGNPDAKLFF. CDR3 in DNA: TGTGCCAGCACAGGGAATCCTGATGCAAAACTGTTTTTT.

This sequence joins TRBV5-6 and TRBJ2-1, with TRBD2 identical over 11 bases. V gave up 2 bases and J gave up 4 bases; unmatched junction bases: 11. The germline CDR1 and CDR2 sequences are SGHDT and YYEEEE. The length of the CDR3 is 18 residues. The CDR3 here is CASSLYALTSGEYNEQFF. The CDR3 DNA sequence: TGTGCCAGCAGCTTATACGCTCTGACTAGCGGGGAATACAATGAGCAGTTCTTC. Supplemented by reference TRBV5-6 and TRBJ2-1, the full variable domain reads DAGVTQSPTHLIKTRGQQVTLRCSPKSGHDTVSWYQQALGQGPQFIFQYYEEEERQRGNFPDRFSGHQFPNYSSELNVNALLLGDSALYLCASSLYALTSGEYNEQFFGPGTRLTVL.

Here the CDR3 DNA reads TGTGCCTGGAGTGTGACAGGGGCTAGCGAGCAGTACTTC. Protein product: CAWSVTGASEQYF. The chain recombines TRBV30 with TRBJ2-7; TRBD1 agrees at 8 bases. V shed 0 bases, J shed 6 bases, and the junction held 4 bases outside the gene matches. There are 13 residues in the CDR3. The germline V gene has CDR1 GTSNPN and CDR2 SVGIG (reference sequence).

The V call is TRBV4-1, the J call TRBJ2-2; D gene uncertain. This CDR3 spans 12 amino acids. Germline V lookup: CDR1 MGHRA, CDR2 YSYEKL. Between the trimmed V and J ends, which lost 0 bases and 10 bases, there was a span of 6 bases. The CDR3 nucleotides are TGCGCCAGCAGCCAAGATGGGGTGGAGCTGTTTTTT. Protein: CASSQDGVELFF.

The chain is built from TRBV28 and TRBJ2-7, with D maybe TRBD2 (6 bases). V gave up 2 bases and J gave up 4 bases, with 12 bases separating them. Germline V lookup: CDR1 MDHEN, CDR2 SYDVKM. CDR3 length: 14 amino acids. CDR3 in amino acids: CASSLKLARYEQYF. The CDR3 coding sequence is TGTGCCAGCAGTTTAAAACTAGCACGGTACGAGCAGTACTTC.